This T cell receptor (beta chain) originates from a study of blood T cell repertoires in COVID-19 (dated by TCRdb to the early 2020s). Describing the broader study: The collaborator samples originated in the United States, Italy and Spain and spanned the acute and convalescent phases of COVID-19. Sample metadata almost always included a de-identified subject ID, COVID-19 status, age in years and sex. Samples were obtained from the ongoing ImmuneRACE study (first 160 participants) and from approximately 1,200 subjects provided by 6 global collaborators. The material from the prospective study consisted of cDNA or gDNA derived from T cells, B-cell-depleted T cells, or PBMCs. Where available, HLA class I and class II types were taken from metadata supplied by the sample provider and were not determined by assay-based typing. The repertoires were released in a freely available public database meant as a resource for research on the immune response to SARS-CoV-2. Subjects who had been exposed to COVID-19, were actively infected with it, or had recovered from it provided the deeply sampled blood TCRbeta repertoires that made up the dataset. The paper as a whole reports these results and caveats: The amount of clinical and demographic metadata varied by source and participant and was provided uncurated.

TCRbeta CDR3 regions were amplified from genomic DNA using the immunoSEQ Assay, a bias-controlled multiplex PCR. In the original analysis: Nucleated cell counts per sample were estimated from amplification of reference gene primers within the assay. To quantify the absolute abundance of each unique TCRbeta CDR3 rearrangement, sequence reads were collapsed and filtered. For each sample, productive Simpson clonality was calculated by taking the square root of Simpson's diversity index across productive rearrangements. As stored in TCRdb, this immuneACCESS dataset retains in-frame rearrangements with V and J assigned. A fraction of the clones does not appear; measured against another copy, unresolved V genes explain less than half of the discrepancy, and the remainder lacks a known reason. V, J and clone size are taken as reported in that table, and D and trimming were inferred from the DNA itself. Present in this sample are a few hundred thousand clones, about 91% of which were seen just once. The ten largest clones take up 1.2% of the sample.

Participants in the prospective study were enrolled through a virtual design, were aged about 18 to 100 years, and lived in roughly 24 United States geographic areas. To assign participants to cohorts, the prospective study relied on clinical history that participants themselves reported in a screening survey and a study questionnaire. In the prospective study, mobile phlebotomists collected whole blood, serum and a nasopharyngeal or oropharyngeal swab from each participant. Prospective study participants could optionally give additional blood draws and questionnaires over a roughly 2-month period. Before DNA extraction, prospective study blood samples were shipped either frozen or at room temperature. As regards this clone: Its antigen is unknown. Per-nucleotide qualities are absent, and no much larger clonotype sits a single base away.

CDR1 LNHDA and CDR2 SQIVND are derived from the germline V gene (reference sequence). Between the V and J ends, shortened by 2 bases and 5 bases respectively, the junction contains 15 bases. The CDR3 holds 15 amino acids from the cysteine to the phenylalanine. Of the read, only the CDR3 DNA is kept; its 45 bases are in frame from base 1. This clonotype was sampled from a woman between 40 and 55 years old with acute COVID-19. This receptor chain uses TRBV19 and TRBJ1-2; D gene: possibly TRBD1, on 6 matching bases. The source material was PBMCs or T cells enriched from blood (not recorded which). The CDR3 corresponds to CASSISGQGQYGYTF. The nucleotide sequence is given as TGTGCCAGTAGTATAAGTGGGCAGGGGCAATATGGCTACACCTTC.